The T cell receptor (beta chain) described here comes from a study of CD8+ T cells in alopecia areata. Study-level background: Each of the treated patients was given oral tofacitinib, 5 to 10 mg twice daily, for moderate-to-severe alopecia areata. Study results and limitations: An increase in clonality over normal scalp was evident in lesional scalp, especially alopecia totalis/universalis.

Worth noting for this clone: The antigen is unknown.

Extraction and reverse transcription of RNA yielded cDNA as the sequencing template. The assay was immunoSEQ multiplex PCR, and TCRdb's table has in-frame clones only and misses some. Of 110,000 or so clones in the sample, 55% to 60% are singletons; the top ten hold more than 3%. Described treatment: oral pan-JAK inhibitor, 5-10 mg twice daily. The germline V gene encodes CDR1 SEHNR and CDR2 FQNEAQ (reference sequence). Trimming stripped 5 bases from V and 7 bases from J, with 17 bases between. This CDR3 region has 14 residues. This receptor was taken from a human donor with alopecia areata. The specimen comprised CD4+ T cells sorted from blood, sampled at week 24, from a patient treated with tofacitinib. This sequence joins TRBV7-9 and TRBJ2-5; perhaps TRBD1 as D (6 bases). The CDR3 DNA sequence: TGTGCCAGCAGCCAATCCCGGGACACCGGGACCCAGTACTTC. It specifies CASSQSRDTGTQYF.